One sample yielded the 8 T cell receptor beta chains listed below, sequenced in a study of T cells in localized non-small cell lung cancer. Here immunoSEQ multiplex PCR was the method, and the copy in TCRdb shows in-frame clones only, minus some. The sample contains tens of thousands of clones, 75% to 90% of which appear only once. Sample: PBMCs, taken before any cancer treatment. The receptors originated from a man between 40 and 70 years old with stage II squamous cell lung carcinoma.

V is TRBV6-1 and J is TRBJ2-5; D is perhaps TRBD2 (5 bases). Germline V gene data show CDR1 as MNHNS and CDR2 as SASEGT. This CDR3 region has 16 residues. Trimming cost V 1 base and J 2 bases, with 14 bases left between them. CDR3 sequence: CASSEGASWRQETQYF. Written as DNA, the CDR3 is TGTGCCAGCAGTGAAGGGGCTAGCTGGCGGCAAGAGACCCAGTACTTC.

This chain links TRBV30 with TRBJ2-7; no clear D. This CDR3 spans 11 amino acids. Trimming stripped 4 bases from V and 6 bases from J, with 10 bases between. The germline CDR1 and CDR2 sequences are GTSNPN and SVGIG (reference sequence). The CDR3 loop is CAWTSTSEQYF. DNA for the CDR3: TGTGCCTGGACGTCGACTTCCGAGCAGTACTTC. Full variable domain (rest looked up from reference TRBV30 and TRBJ2-7): SQTIHQWPATLVQPVGSPLSLECTVEGTSNPNLYWYRQAAGRGLQLLFYSVGIGQISSEVPQNLSASRPQDRQFILSSKKLLLSDSGFYLCAWTSTSEQYFGPGTRLTVT.

This clone was recorded only once. The CDR3 protein is CATSRDLGSNGQPQHF. CDR3 nucleotide sequence: TGTGCCACCAGCAGAGATCTAGGGAGTAACGGGCAGCCCCAGCATTTT. The rearrangement joins TRBV15 to TRBJ1-5; D unresolved. V lost 0 bases, J lost 7 bases, and 16 bases lay in between. This CDR3 has 16 residues. Germline V lookup: CDR1 LNHNV, CDR2 YYDKDF (reference sequence).

This sequence joins TRBV28 and TRBJ2-7; 8 nucleotides agree with TRBD2. Per the germline V gene, CDR1 is MDHEN and CDR2 is SYDVKM. The CDR3 length is 13 residues. V trimming: 8 bases; J trimming: 2 bases; junction bases outside the gene matches: 5. CDR3 sequence (DNA): TGTGCCAGCTTGCGGGAGGCTCCCTACGAGCAGTACTTC. Its translation is CASLREAPYEQYF.

V usage is TRBV7-3 and J usage is TRBJ2-5, with D unclear. The CDR3 extends over 17 amino acids. Trimming took off 1 base at V and 4 bases at J, with 19 bases between the two ends. The germline CDR1 and CDR2 sequences are SGHTA and FQGTGA. The CDR3 loop is CASSLSGVIGAPETQYF. DNA of the CDR3: TGTGCCAGCAGCTTAAGTGGTGTGATAGGAGCCCCAGAGACCCAGTACTTC.

The chain links TRBV11-1 to TRBJ2-2, with D possibly TRBD1 on 7 matching bases. The CDR3 spans 17 residues. The germline V gene has CDR1 SGHAT and CDR2 FQDESV (reference sequence). The V end lost 1 base, the J end lost 0 bases, and 12 bases lay between the germline ends. CDR3 in DNA: TGTGCCAGCAGCTTAGGCGGGACAGCAACGAACACCGGGGAGCTGTTTTTT. Residues: CASSLGGTATNTGELFF. The full variable domain, completed using reference TRBV11-1 and TRBJ2-2, is EAEVAQSPRYKITEKSQAVAFWCDPISGHATLYWYRQILGQGPELLVQFQDESVVDDSQLPKDRFSAERLKGVDSTLKIQPAELGDSAMYLCASSLGGTATNTGELFFGEGSRLTVL.

This chain joins TRBV4-1 and TRBJ1-2; 7 nucleotides match TRBD1. Trimming cost V 0 bases and J 8 bases; bases outside gene matches: 18. CDR1 is MGHRA, CDR2 YSYEKL, per germline. The CDR3 covers 18 residues. For the CDR3, the DNA is TGCGCCAGCAGCCAAGAAGTACAGGGGACTTTAACTCTACGAGGCTACACCTTC. This encodes CASSQEVQGTLTLRGYTF.

J is TRBJ2-1 and V is TRBV7-3; the match to TRBD2 covers 9 bases. V lost 5 bases and J lost 4; bases outside the gene matches: 6. The CDR3 is 15 residues long. Germline V lookup: CDR1 SGHTA, CDR2 FQGTGA. For the CDR3, the DNA is TGTGCCAGCAGCCCCACCCTAGCGGGGTACAATGAGCAGTTCTTC. Its protein is CASSPTLAGYNEQFF.